The 18 T cell receptor beta chains given below trace back to one sample, sequenced in a study of blood T cell repertoires in COVID-19. Clones were sequenced by immunoSEQ multiplex PCR, and TCRdb holds only the in-frame ones, with some missing. Among roughly 80,000 clones, roughly 84% were seen once, and the ten largest hold approximately 3.3%. Sequencing used peripheral blood. The receptors were sampled from a man aged 45-60 years with acute or convalescent COVID-19.

This chain links TRBV19 with TRBJ1-1, with D unclear. Trimming left V 2 bases short and J 0 bases short, with 4 bases between. The germline CDR1 and CDR2 sequences are LNHDA and SQIVND (reference sequence). This CDR3 spans 13 amino acids. The DNA of the CDR3 is TGTGCCAGTAGTATATATATGAACACTGAAGCTTTCTTT. Translating gives CASSIYMNTEAFF.

The chain has TRBV7-9 and TRBJ1-2; 9 bases align to TRBD1. V lost 1 base to trimming and J lost 7 bases; unmatched junction nucleotides: 7. Germline CDR1 is SEHNR and CDR2 is FQNEAQ (reference sequence). The length of the CDR3 is 15 residues. The CDR3 DNA sequence: TGTGCCAGCAGCTTAGAAAACAGGGGGCGAGTTGGCTACACCTTC. Its translation: CASSLENRGRVGYTF. Complete variable domain (other parts from reference TRBV7-9 and TRBJ1-2): DTGVSQNPRHKITKRGQNVTFRCDPISEHNRLYWYRQTLGQGPEFLTYFQNEAQLEKSRLLSDRFSAERPKGSFSTLEIQRTEQGDSAMYLCASSLENRGRVGYTFGSGTRLTVV.

The chain joins TRBV7-2 to TRBJ1-1; D not certain. From germline, CDR1 is SGHTA and CDR2 FQGNSA. The ends were cut back, 5 bases at V and 4 bases at J, with 11 bases in the middle. This CDR3 has 13 amino acids. The CDR3: CASSRGGSTEAFF. The CDR3 coding sequence is TGTGCCAGCAGCCGGGGAGGGAGCACTGAAGCTTTCTTT. Looking up the rest from reference TRBV7-2 and TRBJ1-1 gives the full variable domain: GAGVSQSPSNKVTEKGKDVELRCDPISGHTALYWYRQSLGQGLEFLIYFQGNSAPDKSGLPSDRFSAERTGGSVSTLTIQRTQQEDSAVYLCASSRGGSTEAFFGQGTRLTVV.

This sequence joins TRBV4-3 and TRBJ2-2, with D uncertain. This CDR3 is 16 amino acids long. The V gene's germline CDR1 is LGHNA and CDR2 YSLEER. The V gene lost 3 bases and the J gene lost 0 bases, with 11 bases spanning the gap. The CDR3, as DNA: TGCGCCAGCAGCCAGCAGACAACCGCGAACACCGGGGAGCTGTTTTTT. Translating gives CASSQQTTANTGELFF.

The chain employs TRBV6-2 or TRBV6-3 and TRBJ2-4; 7 bases map to TRBD1. CDR3 size: 16 residues. The J segment lost 7 bases and the V segment lost 0 bases, leaving 9 bases of the junction unmatched. Per the germline V gene, CDR1 is MNHEY and CDR2 is SVGEGT. The CDR3 nucleotides are TGTGCCAGCAGTTACTCGAAAAAGGGGGCTTTGAACATTCAGTACTTC. Protein product: CASSYSKKGALNIQYF.

V and J are TRBV9 and TRBJ2-1; D remains unclear. There are 13 residues in the CDR3. From germline, CDR1 is SGDLS and CDR2 YYNGEE. The V end was cut by 2 bases, the J end by 10 bases, with 13 bases between. The CDR3 DNA is TGTGCCAGCAGCGTGGGCCACAATAACGAGCAGTTCTTC. It codes for CASSVGHNNEQFF.

This sequence joins TRBV29-1 and TRBJ2-7; D is ambiguous. The CDR3 has 13 amino acids. Germline loops: CDR1 SQVTM, CDR2 ANQGSEA. Trimming took off 4 bases at V and 7 bases at J, with 17 bases between the two ends. The CDR3 DNA sequence: TGCAGCGTTGCTGAGGCCCGGCTGCGGGAGCAGTACTTC. Translating gives CSVAEARLREQYF.

The J gene is TRBJ2-7, the V gene TRBV5-1; 9 nucleotides align to TRBD2. The CDR3 length is 15 residues. The germline V gene has CDR1 SGHRS and CDR2 YFSETQ. V was pared by 4 bases and J by 6 bases, with 11 bases of the junction left unmatched. CDR3 sequence: CASSGVAGAIGEQYF. The CDR3 coding sequence is TGCGCCAGCAGCGGGGTAGCGGGGGCCATCGGCGAGCAGTACTTC. The full variable domain, in which reference TRBV5-1 and TRBJ2-7 provide the parts outside the CDR3, is KAGVTQTPRYLIKTRGQQVTLSCSPISGHRSVSWYQQTPGQGLQFLFEYFSETQRNKGNFPGRFSGRQFSNSRSEMNVSTLELGDSALYLCASSGVAGAIGEQYFGPGTRLTVT.

J is TRBJ1-4 and V is TRBV3-1 (or the pseudogene TRBV3-2); tentatively, D is TRBD1 (6 bases). V was clipped by 4 bases and J by 0 bases, with 9 bases between them. CDR3 length: 15 residues. Germline CDR1 and CDR2: LGHDT and YNNKEL (reference sequence). The CDR3 loop reads CASSLGTTTNEKLFF. As DNA, the CDR3 is TGTGCCAGCAGCCTTGGGACAACAACTAATGAAAAACTGTTTTTT.

J is TRBJ2-1 and V is TRBV4-3; possibly TRBD2 for D (5 bases). The germline V and J ends were trimmed by 4 bases and 3 bases, with 19 bases remaining between them. CDR1 and CDR2 (germline): LGHNA, YSLEER. The CDR3 has 17 amino acids. This chain's CDR3 is CASSPTVPDYIYNEQFF. In DNA form, the CDR3 reads TGCGCCAGCAGCCCTACGGTCCCTGACTACATCTACAATGAGCAGTTCTTC.

J is TRBJ2-7 and V is TRBV2; 9 bases agree with TRBD1. Germline V gene lookup returns CDR1 SNHLY and CDR2 FYNNEI. V trimming: 5 bases; J trimming: 0 bases; junction bases outside the gene matches: 2. This CDR3 comprises 14 residues. For the CDR3, the DNA is TGTGCCAGCAGTAGGACAGGGGACTCCTACGAGCAGTACTTC. The encoded protein is CASSRTGDSYEQYF.

This rearrangement joins TRBV7-6 to TRBJ2-7; 7 bases agree with TRBD1. The CDR3 loop spans 15 amino acids. V dropped 5 bases and J dropped 6; count of bases not matched to a gene: 13. From germline, CDR1 is SGHVS and CDR2 FNYEAQ. CDR3 amino acids: CASSNRYRGPGEQYF. CDR3 sequence (DNA): TGTGCCAGCAGCAACAGATACAGGGGACCGGGCGAGCAGTACTTC.

CDR3 bases: TGTGCCATAATGAACAGCGGGGGAGAGACCCAGTACTTC. Translating it yields CAIMNSGGETQYF. This chain links TRBV10-3 with TRBJ2-5; TRBD2 agrees at 8 bases. CDR1 ENHRY and CDR2 SYGVKD come from the germline V gene. Trimming removed 9 bases from V and 4 bases from J; junction bases left unmatched: 7. CDR3 length: 13 amino acids.

This clone has only a few counts. The chain joins TRBV11-3 to TRBJ2-1; no firm D call. V was pared by 1 base and J by 0 bases, with 10 bases between. Germline V lookup: CDR1 SGHNT, CDR2 YENEEA. The CDR3 is 16 residues long. CDR3 sequence (DNA): TGTGCCAGCAGCTTAGGAGACACCTCCTCCTACAATGAGCAGTTCTTC. Translating gives CASSLGDTSSYNEQFF.

V usage is TRBV7-2 and J usage is TRBJ1-6; 9 bases map to TRBD1. Trimming took 5 bases from V and 9 from J; bases not matched to a gene: 8. This CDR3 comprises 15 residues. From germline, CDR1 is SGHTA and CDR2 FQGNSA. CDR3 bases: TGTGCCAGCAGCCCCCAGCCGGACAGGGGTTCACCCCTCCACTTT. It is translated as CASSPQPDRGSPLHF.

V is TRBV6-5 and J is TRBJ2-1, with D unclear. Trimming cost V 8 bases and J 0 bases, with 8 bases left between them. The CDR3 runs 13 residues. Germline V gene lookup returns CDR1 MNHEY and CDR2 SVGAGI. The DNA of the CDR3 is TGTGCCAGCTTATTGAGCTCCTACAATGAGCAGTTCTTC. Translation gives CASLLSSYNEQFF.

The rearrangement uses TRBV30 and TRBJ2-3, with D perhaps TRBD2 (5 bases). Germline V gene lookup returns CDR1 GTSNPN and CDR2 SVGIG (reference sequence). V gave up 1 base and J gave up 0 bases, with 8 bases separating them. CDR3 length: 14 amino acids. CDR3 protein: CAWSGGFSTDTQYF. The CDR3 nucleotides read TGTGCCTGGAGTGGAGGGTTCAGCACAGATACGCAGTATTTT.

The V and J genes are TRBV27 and TRBJ2-5; 10 bases align to TRBD2. The CDR3 has 15 residues. From germline, CDR1 is MNHEY and CDR2 SMNVEV (reference sequence). J lost 5 bases, V lost 6 bases, and 9 bases had no gene match. The DNA of the CDR3 is TGTGCCAGCAGAACGAATAGCGGGGGGTGGGAGACCCAGTACTTC. Protein: CASRTNSGGWETQYF.